The entry that follows covers one TCR beta chain sequence. Its antigen remains unknown. This entry is derived from a study of CD8 T cells in ankylosing spondylitis. A quantitative 5'-RACE method, one with molecular barcodes, was used to make TCR beta libraries. Via MiXCR, TCRdb re-called the 5' RACE reads, giving one row per CDR3 protein. The table records 350,000 or so distinct CDR3 sequences, approximately 8% of them present only once. Points from the study as a whole: Reports of some motif variants in reactive arthritis synovial fluid and blood predate this one. One TCR beta motif, made up of roughly eight highly homologous variants, appeared characteristic of ankylosing spondylitis blood.

This sequence was found in a male donor with ankylosing spondylitis. The material sequenced was blood, either unsorted or a sorted T cell fraction (not recorded which).

The CDR3 DNA reads TGTGCCAGCAGTATATGGGGTGAAAACATTCAGTACTTC. Its translation is CASSIWGENIQYF. The chain links TRBV6-1 to TRBJ2-4, with D uncertain. V lost 5 bases and J 5 bases, leaving 10 bases between the germline ends. Germline CDR1 is MNHNS and CDR2 is SASEGT. There are 13 residues in the CDR3.